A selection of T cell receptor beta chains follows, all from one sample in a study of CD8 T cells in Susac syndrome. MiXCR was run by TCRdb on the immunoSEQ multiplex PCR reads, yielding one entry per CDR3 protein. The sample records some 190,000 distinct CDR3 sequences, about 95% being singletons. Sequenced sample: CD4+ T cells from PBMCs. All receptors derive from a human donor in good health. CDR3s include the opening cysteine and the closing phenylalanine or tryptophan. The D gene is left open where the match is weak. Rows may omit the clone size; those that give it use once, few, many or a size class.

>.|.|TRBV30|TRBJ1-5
TGTGCTTCTGGGGACGATAGCAATCAGCCCCAGCATTTT
CASGDDSNQPQHF
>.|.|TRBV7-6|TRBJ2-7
TGTGCCAGCAGCGTGATGGACCGGGTAGCCTACGAGCAGTACTTC
CASSVMDRVAYEQYF
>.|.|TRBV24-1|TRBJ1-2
TGTGCCACCAGTGAGGCTAACTATGGCTACACCTTC
CATSEANYGYTF
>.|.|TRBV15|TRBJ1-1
TGTGCCACCAGCCCTCACGATGGAGGGGCGGGAACTGAAGCTTTCTTT
CATSPHDGGAGTEAFF
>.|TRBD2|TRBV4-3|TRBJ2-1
TGCGCCAGCAGCCAAGATTCTAGCGGGAGAAGCTTATCCCAGTTCTTC
CASSQDSSGRSLSQFF
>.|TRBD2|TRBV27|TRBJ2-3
TGTGCCAGCGGAGACTACGGGGGCGGGAGGAAAGATACGCAGTATTTT
CASGDYGGGRKDTQYF
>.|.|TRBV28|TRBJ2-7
TGTGCCAGCAGTTTCCTACGCTTGAGAAGCTCCTACGAGCAGTACTTC
CASSFLRLRSSYEQYF
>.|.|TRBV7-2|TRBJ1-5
TGTGCCACCAGCCTGGGGCTTAATCAGCCCCAGCATTTT
CATSLGLNQPQHF
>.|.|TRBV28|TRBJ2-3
TGTGCCAGCAGTTTACTCGAGGAGGATACGCAGTATTTT
CASSLLEEDTQYF
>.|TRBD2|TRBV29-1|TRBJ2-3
TGCAGCGTTGTTGTAGGACTAGCGGGAGGAGATACGCAGTATTTT
CSVVVGLAGGDTQYF
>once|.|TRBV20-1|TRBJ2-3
TGCAGTGCTAATTCACCGCCTCCGAGACCTAGGCAGTATTTT
CSANSPPPRPRQYF
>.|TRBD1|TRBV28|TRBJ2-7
TGTGCCAGCAGTTTATACCCCCAGACAGGGACCGTGACCTACGAGCAGTACTTC
CASSLYPQTGTVTYEQYF
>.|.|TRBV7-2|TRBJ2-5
TGTGCCAGCAGCTTTCCAGGGAGCGAGACCCAGTACTTC
CASSFPGSETQYF
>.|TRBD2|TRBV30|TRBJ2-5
TGTGCCTGGTTACTAGCGGGAGGGGAGACCCAGTACTTC
CAWLLAGGETQYF
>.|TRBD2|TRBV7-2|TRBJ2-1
TGTGCCAGCAGCTTAGTTAGCGGGAGTAACAATGAGCAGTTCTTC
CASSLVSGSNNEQFF
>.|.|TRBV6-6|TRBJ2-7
TGTGCCAGCGGGGCAGGTCGAGACGAGCAGTACTTC
CASGAGRDEQYF
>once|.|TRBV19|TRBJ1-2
TGTGCCAGTAGCCGGACTCGGTCAGGGAACTATGGCTACACCTTC
CASSRTRSGNYGYTF
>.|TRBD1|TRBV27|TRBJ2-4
TGTGCCAACGACAGGGGGCGAACCAAAAACATTCAGTACTTC
CANDRGRTKNIQYF
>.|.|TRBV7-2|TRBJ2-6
TGTGCCAGCAGCTTAGCCCGGGCCTCTGGGGCCAACGTCCTGACTTTC
CASSLARASGANVLTF
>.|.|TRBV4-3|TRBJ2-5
TGCGCCAGCAGCCAAGATAGGGCTGGGGGGACCCAGTACTTC
CASSQDRAGGTQYF
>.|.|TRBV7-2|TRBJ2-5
TGTGCCAGCAGCTTAGTCCCGGAAGAGACCCAGTACTTC
CASSLVPEETQYF
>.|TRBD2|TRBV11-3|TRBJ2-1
TGTGCCAGCAGCCCTTTGGCTAGCGGCAATGAGCAGTTCTTC
CASSPLASGNEQFF
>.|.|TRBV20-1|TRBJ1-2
TGCAGTGCTGTGACCGGGTCAGCTAACTATGGCTACACCTTC
CSAVTGSANYGYTF
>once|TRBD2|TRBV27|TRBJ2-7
TGTGCCAGCAGTTTAGCCCCTGGGGGGGACCTCGAGCAGTACTTC
CASSLAPGGDLEQYF
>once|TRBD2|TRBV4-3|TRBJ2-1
TGCGCCAGCAGCCCGCCGGGACTAGCGGGGCGTGAGCAGTTCTTC
CASSPPGLAGREQFF
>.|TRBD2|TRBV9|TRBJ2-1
TGTGCCAGCAGCGTTGGGGCTAGCGGGAGGGCCCATGAGCAGTTCTTC
CASSVGASGRAHEQFF
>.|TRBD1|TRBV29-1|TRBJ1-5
TGCAGCTATAAGACAGGGCTCAATCAGCCCCAGCATTTT
CSYKTGLNQPQHF
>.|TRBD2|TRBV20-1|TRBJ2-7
TGCAGTGCTCCTAGCGGGCGCTTCTCCTACGAGCAGTACTTC
CSAPSGRFSYEQYF
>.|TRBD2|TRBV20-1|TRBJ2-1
TGCAGTGCTAGATCTAGCGGGAGTTGGGACAATGAGCAGTTCTTC
CSARSSGSWDNEQFF
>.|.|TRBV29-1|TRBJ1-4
TGCAGCGTTGAAGAACAGGCTAATGAAAAACTGTTTTTT
CSVEEQANEKLFF
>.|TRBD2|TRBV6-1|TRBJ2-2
TGTGCCAGCAGGCAGGGACTAGCGCTGAACACCGGGGAGCTGTTTTTT
CASRQGLALNTGELFF
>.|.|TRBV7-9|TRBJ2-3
TGTGCCAGCAGCTTCCGTGGCTACACAGATACGCAGTATTTT
CASSFRGYTDTQYF
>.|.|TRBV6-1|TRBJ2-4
TGTGCCAGCAGTGAGCTTTTAGCCAAAAACATTCAGTACTTC
CASSELLAKNIQYF
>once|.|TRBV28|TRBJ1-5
TGTGCCAGCAGTCCCAAAGGCAAGCCCCAGCATTTT
CASSPKGKPQHF
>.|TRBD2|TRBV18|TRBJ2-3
TGTGCCAGCTCACCCATAGCGGGCTACACAGATACGCAGTATTTT
CASSPIAGYTDTQYF
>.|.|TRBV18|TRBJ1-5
TGTGCCAGCTCCAACGGGAATAGCAATCAGCCCCAGCATTTT
CASSNGNSNQPQHF
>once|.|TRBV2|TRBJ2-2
TGTGCCAGCAGTGAAGTCAGGTCGGACACCGGGGAGCTGTTTTTT
CASSEVRSDTGELFF
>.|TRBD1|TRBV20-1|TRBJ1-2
TGCAGTGCTACGACAGGGGCTGGCTACACCTTC
CSATTGAGYTF
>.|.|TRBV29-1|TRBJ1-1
TGCAGCGCACTGACGGTACAAAGTGAAGCTTTCTTT
CSALTVQSEAFF
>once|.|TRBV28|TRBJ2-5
TGTGCCAGCAGCTTCGAGGTCTCGGTAGCTTCGAGGACCCAGTACTTC
CASSFEVSVASRTQYF
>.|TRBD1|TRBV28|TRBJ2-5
TGTGCCAGCAGTGGGGACAGGGGTTGGGAGACCCAGTACTTC
CASSGDRGWETQYF
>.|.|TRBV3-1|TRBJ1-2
TGTGCCAGCAGCCGGGGGGAGGGCTACACCTTC
CASSRGEGYTF
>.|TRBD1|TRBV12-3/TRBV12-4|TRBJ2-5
TGTGCCAGCAGTTTAGGGACAGGGCACGAGACCCAGTACTTC
CASSLGTGHETQYF
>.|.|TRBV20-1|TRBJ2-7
TGCAGTGCTAGAGGACTCCCAGGCGAGCAGTACTTC
CSARGLPGEQYF
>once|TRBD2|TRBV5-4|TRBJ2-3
TGTGCCAGCAGCTCCCCGGGACTAGCGCAATATACGCAGTATTTT
CASSSPGLAQYTQYF
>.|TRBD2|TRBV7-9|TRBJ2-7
TGTGCCAGCAGCTCGTACGGGACTAGCGGGGGAAGCTCCTACGAGCAGTACTTC
CASSSYGTSGGSSYEQYF
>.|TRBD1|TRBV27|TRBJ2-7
TGTGCCAGCAGTTTGGGGCCAGGACAGGCAGACGAGCAGTACTTC
CASSLGPGQADEQYF
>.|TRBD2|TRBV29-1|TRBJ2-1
TGCAGCGTTGAAGGACTAGCGGGAGTTTCTGAGCAGTTCTTC
CSVEGLAGVSEQFF
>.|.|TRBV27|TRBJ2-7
TGTGCCAGCAGTCGAACGGACAACACCTACGAGCAGTACTTC
CASSRTDNTYEQYF
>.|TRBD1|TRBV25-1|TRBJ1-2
TGTGCCAGCAGTGAATCTACAGGGGGCGTAATCTATGGCTACACCTTC
CASSESTGGVIYGYTF
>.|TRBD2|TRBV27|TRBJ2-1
TGTGCCAGCAGTTTATTTAGCGGGATAGTCTACAATGAGCAGTTCTTC
CASSLFSGIVYNEQFF
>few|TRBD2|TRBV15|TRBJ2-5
TGTGCCACCAGCTCACGACTTGGCGGGAGAGGAGAGACCCAGTACTTC
CATSSRLGGRGETQYF
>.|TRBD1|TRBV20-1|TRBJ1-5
TGCAGTGCCAAGGACAGGGGAGCGAACCAGCCCCAGCATTTT
CSAKDRGANQPQHF
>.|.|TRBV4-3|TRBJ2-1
TGCGCCAGCAGCCAAGTTCCGAGACGGTATGAGCAGTTCTTC
CASSQVPRRYEQFF
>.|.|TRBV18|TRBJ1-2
TGTGCCAGCTCACGGGACACGGCCGACTATGGCTACACCTTC
CASSRDTADYGYTF